Below are 3 T cell receptor beta chains sequenced from a single sample in a study of blood T cell repertoires in COVID-19. TCRdb's table, derived via immunoSEQ multiplex PCR, lists solely in-frame clones and lacks some. Of 20,000 or so clones in the sample, about 89% were seen once. Sequenced input: peripheral blood. These receptors were collected from a woman between 55 and 75 years old with active COVID-19.

The CDR3 region is CASRFGQGPTGELFF. The CDR3 DNA sequence: TGTGCCAGCAGGTTCGGACAGGGCCCCACCGGGGAGCTGTTTTTT. The chain uses TRBV5-4 and TRBJ2-2, with TRBD1 identical over 8 bases. The ends lost 5 bases at V and 4 bases at J; junction bases unmatched: 7. This CDR3 region has 15 residues. The germline CDR1 and CDR2 sequences are SGHNT and YYREEE (reference sequence).

This clone was detected a few times. CDR3 protein: CASSPHRENQPQHF. The CDR3, as DNA: TGTGCCAGCAGCCCTCACAGGGAAAATCAGCCCCAGCATTTT. The V call is TRBV7-2, the J call TRBJ1-5, with D possibly TRBD1 on 6 matching bases. Germline values: CDR1 SGHTA, CDR2 FQGNSA. Between the trimmed V and J ends, which lost 5 bases and 4 bases, there was a span of 12 bases. The CDR3 is 14 amino acids.

The gene calls are TRBV2 and TRBJ1-3, with 7 bases aligning to TRBD1. J gave up 2 bases and V 5 bases, and 12 bases lay outside the gene matches. The CDR3 sequence is 17 residues long. Per germline, CDR1 SNHLY and CDR2 FYNNEI. For the CDR3, the DNA is TGTGCCAGCAGTCTCCTCGACGGAGGGGGCACTGGAAACACCATATATTTT. Its protein product is CASSLLDGGGTGNTIYF. Combining the CDR3 with reference TRBV2 and TRBJ1-3 gives the whole variable domain EPEVTQTPSHQVTQMGQEVILRCVPISNHLYFYWYRQILGQKVEFLVSFYNNEISEKSEIFDDQFSVERPDGSNFTLKIRSTKLEDSAMYFCASSLLDGGGTGNTIYFGEGSWLTVV.